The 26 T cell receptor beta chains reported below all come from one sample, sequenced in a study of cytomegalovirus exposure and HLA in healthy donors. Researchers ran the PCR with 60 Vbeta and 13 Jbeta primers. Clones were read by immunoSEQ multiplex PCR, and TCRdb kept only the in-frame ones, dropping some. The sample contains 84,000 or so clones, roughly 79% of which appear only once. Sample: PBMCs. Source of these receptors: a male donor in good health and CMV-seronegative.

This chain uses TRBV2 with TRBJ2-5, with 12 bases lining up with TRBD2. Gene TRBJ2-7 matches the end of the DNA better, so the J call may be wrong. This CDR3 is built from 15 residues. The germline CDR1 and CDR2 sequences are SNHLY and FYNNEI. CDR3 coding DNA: TGTGCCAGCAGTGATCCTAGCGGGAGGGCGTACGAGCAGTACTTC. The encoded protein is CASSDPSGRAYEQYF.

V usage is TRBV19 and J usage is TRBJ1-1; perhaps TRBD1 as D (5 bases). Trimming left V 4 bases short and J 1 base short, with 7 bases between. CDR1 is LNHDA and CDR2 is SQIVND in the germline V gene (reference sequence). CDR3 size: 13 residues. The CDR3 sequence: CASSRGGNTEAFF. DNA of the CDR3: TGTGCCAGTAGTAGGGGGGGGAACACTGAAGCTTTCTTT.

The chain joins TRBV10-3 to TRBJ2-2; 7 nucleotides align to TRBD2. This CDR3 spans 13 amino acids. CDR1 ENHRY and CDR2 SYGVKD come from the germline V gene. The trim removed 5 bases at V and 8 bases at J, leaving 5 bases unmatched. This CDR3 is CAISRGGVGELFF. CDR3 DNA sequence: TGTGCCATCAGTCGGGGAGGGGTGGGGGAGCTGTTTTTT.

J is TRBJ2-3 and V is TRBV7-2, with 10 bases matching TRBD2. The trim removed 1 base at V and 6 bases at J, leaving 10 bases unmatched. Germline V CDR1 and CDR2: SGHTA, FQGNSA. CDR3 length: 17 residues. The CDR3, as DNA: TGTGCCAGCAGCTTAGATCTAGCGGGGGTTACTAGGGATACGCAGTATTTT. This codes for CASSLDLAGVTRDTQYF.

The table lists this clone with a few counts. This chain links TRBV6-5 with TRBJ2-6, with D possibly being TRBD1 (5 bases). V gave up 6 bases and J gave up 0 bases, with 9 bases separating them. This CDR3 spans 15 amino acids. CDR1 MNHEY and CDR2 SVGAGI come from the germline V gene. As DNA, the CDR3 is TGTGCCAGCAGCAGAGACAGCTCTGGGGCCAACGTCCTGACTTTC. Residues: CASSRDSSGANVLTF.

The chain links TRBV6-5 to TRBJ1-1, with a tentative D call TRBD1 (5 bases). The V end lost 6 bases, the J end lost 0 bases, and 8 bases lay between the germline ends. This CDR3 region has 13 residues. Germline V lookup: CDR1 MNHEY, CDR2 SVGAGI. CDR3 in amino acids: CASRPGLNTEAFF. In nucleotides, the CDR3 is TGTGCCAGCAGGCCAGGGCTGAACACTGAAGCTTTCTTT.

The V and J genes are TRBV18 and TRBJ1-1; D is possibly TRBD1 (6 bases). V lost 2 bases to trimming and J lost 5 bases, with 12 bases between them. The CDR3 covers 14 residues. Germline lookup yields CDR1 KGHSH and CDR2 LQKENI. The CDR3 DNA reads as TGTGCCAGCTCACCATCGACAGGTCTGACTGAAGCTTTCTTT. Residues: CASSPSTGLTEAFF.

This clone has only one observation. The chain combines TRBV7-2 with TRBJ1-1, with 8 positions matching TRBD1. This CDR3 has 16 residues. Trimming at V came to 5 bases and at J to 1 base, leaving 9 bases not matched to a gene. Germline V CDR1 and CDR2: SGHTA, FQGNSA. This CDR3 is CASSLKAGQGNTEAFF. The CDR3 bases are TGTGCCAGCAGCCTAAAAGCCGGACAGGGGAACACTGAAGCTTTCTTT.

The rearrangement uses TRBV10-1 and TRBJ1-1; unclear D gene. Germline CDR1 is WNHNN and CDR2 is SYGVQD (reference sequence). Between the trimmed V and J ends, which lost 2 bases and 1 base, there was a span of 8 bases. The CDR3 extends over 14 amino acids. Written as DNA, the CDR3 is TGCGCCAGCAGTGAGGGTAACAGGAACACTGAAGCTTTCTTT. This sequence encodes CASSEGNRNTEAFF.

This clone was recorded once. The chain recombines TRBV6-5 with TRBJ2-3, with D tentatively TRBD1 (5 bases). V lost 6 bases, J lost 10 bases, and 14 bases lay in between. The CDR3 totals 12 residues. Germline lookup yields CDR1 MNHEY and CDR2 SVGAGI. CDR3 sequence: CASRADSGAQYF. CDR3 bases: TGTGCCAGCAGAGCAGACAGTGGGGCGCAGTATTTT.

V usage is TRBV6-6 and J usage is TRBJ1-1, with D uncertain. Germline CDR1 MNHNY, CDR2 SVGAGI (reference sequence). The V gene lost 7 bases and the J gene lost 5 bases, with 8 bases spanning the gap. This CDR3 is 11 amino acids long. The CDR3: CASTPGTEAFF. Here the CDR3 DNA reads TGTGCCAGCACACCGGGGACTGAAGCTTTCTTT.

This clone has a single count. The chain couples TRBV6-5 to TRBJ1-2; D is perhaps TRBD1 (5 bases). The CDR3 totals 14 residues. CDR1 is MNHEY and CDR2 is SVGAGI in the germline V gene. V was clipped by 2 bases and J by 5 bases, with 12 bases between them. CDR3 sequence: CASSYRTLGYGYTF. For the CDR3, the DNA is TGTGCCAGCAGTTACCGGACATTGGGATATGGCTACACCTTC.

The CDR3 region is CASSGQVLRDQPQHF. For the CDR3, the DNA is TGCGCCAGCAGTGGACAGGTCCTCCGGGATCAGCCCCAGCATTTT. The chain carries TRBV4-3 and TRBJ1-5; 7 nucleotides match TRBD1. The CDR3 loop spans 15 amino acids. Germline CDR1 and CDR2: LGHNA and YSLEER. The V and J ends lost 6 bases and 5 bases, in that order; junction bases with no gene match: 10.

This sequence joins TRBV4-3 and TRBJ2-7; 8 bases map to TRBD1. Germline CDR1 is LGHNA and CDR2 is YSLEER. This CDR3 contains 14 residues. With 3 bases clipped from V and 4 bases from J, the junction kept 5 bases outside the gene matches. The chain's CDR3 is CASSQTTGGYEQYF. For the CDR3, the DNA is TGCGCCAGCAGCCAGACAACAGGGGGGTACGAGCAGTACTTC.

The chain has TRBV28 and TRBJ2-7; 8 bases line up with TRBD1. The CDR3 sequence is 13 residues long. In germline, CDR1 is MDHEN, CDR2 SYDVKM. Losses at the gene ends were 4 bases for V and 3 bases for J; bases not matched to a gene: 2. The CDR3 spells CASSSGQDYEQYF. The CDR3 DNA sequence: TGTGCCAGCAGTTCGGGACAGGACTACGAGCAGTACTTC.

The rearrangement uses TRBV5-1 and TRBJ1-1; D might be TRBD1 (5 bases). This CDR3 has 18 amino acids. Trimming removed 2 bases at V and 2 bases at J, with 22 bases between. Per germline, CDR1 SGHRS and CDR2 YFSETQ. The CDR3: CASSFNRQTTYLNTEAFF. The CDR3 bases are TGCGCCAGCAGCTTTAATCGACAGACCACTTACTTAAACACTGAAGCTTTCTTT.

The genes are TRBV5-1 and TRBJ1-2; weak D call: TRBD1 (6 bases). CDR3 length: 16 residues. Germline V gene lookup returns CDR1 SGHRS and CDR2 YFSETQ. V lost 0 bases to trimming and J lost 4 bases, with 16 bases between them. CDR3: CASSLALGGQSYGYTF. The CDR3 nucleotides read TGCGCCAGCAGCTTGGCCCTGGGGGGGCAGAGCTATGGCTACACCTTC.

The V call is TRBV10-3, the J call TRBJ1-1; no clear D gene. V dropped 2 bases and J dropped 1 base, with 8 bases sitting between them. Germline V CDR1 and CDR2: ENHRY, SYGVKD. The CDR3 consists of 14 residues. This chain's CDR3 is CAISEGLTNTEAFF. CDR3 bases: TGTGCCATCAGTGAGGGACTGACGAACACTGAAGCTTTCTTT.

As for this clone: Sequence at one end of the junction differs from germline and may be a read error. For the CDR3, the DNA is TGTGCCAGCAGTTCAATAGTACAGGCCCGTGGAGATACCCTCTTC. Protein sequence: CASSSIVQARGDTLF. This chain joins TRBV6-5 and TRBJ2-7; the D gene is possibly TRBD1 (5 bases). Germline loops: CDR1 MNHEY, CDR2 SVGAGI. This CDR3 is 15 amino acids long.

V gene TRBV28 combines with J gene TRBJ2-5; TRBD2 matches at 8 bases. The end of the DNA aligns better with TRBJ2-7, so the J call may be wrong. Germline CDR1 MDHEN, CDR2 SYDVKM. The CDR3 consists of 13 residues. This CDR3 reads CASRGGSDYEQYF. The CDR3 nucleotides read TGTGCCAGCCGGGGGGGGTCGGACTACGAGCAGTACTTC.

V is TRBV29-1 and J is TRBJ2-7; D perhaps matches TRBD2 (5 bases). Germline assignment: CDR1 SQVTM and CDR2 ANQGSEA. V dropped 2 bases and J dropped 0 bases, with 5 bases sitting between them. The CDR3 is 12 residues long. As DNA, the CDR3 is TGCAGCGTTGAAACTAGCTCCTACGAGCAGTACTTC. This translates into CSVETSSYEQYF.

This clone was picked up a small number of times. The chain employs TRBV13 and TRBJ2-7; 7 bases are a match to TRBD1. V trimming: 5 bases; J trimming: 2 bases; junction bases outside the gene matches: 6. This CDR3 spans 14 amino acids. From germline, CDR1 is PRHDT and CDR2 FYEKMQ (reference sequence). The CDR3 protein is CASSPGQATYEQYF. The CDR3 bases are TGTGCCAGCAGCCCCGGACAGGCCACCTACGAGCAGTACTTC. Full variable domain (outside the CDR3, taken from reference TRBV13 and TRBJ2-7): AAGVIQSPRHLIKEKRETATLKCYPIPRHDTVYWYQQGPGQDPQFLISFYEKMQSDKGSIPDRFSAQQFSDYHSELNMSSLELGDSALYFCASSPGQATYEQYFGPGTRLTVT.

CDR3 region: CASTLGPGGEETQYF. Here the CDR3 DNA reads TGTGCCAGCACCCTGGGACCGGGGGGAGAGGAGACCCAGTACTTC. The chain recombines TRBV5-5 with TRBJ2-5, with TRBD2 matching 7 bases. The J segment lost 5 bases and the V segment lost 6 bases, leaving 13 bases of the junction unmatched. CDR3 size: 15 residues. CDR1 is SGHKS and CDR2 is YYEKEE in the germline V gene (reference sequence).

CDR3: CASSFLPSGGRGRNEQFF. DNA of the CDR3: TGTGCCAGCAGCTTCCTACCCTCTGGGGGCAGGGGCCGCAATGAGCAGTTCTTC. This sequence joins TRBV7-2 and TRBJ2-1; D might be TRBD1 (6 bases). Trimming cost V 3 bases and J 6 bases, with 24 bases left between them. This CDR3 is built from 18 residues. The germline gives CDR1 SGHTA, CDR2 FQGNSA.

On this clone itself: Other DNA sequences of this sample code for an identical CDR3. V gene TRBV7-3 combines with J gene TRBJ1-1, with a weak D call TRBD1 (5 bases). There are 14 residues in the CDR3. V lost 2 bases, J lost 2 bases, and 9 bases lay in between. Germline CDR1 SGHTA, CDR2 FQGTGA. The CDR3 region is CASSLQGLNTEAFF. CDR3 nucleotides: TGTGCCAGCAGCTTACAGGGACTCAACACTGAAGCTTTCTTT.

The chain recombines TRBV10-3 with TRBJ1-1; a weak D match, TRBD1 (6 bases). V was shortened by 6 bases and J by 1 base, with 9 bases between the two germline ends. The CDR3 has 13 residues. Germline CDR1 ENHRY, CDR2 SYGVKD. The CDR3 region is CAISGRGNTEAFF. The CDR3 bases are TGTGCCATCAGCGGCAGGGGGAACACTGAAGCTTTCTTT.